This TCR beta chain was observed in a study of blood T cell repertoires in COVID-19. On the study more broadly: Whether acute or convalescent, the COVID-19 samples came from the United States, Italy and Spain. Nucleic acid was either cDNA or gDNA, and it came from T cells, B-cell-depleted T cells, or PBMCs.

Source study methods: From reference gene primer amplification, estimates of nucleated cell counts were derived. Using immunoSEQ multiplex PCR, the repertoire was profiled, and TCRdb retains in-frame clones only, with some absent. For V, J and clone size, that table is used; D and trimming come from the DNA. This sample has roughly 200,000 clones, with 82% found just once. Enrollment of patients from Seattle took place during active infection, with longitudinal follow-up. In this sample, this clone turned up many times. The sequenced sample consisted of peripheral blood. The sequence came from a woman aged 55 to 70 with COVID-19, enrolled during active disease.

CDR3 DNA sequence: TGTGCCAGCAGCCCACCCACTATGACAGGGCTAAAAAAAGCTTTCTTT. Amino acids: CASSPPTMTGLKKAFF. V is TRBV7-9 and J is TRBJ1-1; 7 bases align to TRBD1. This CDR3 has 16 residues. From germline, CDR1 is SEHNR and CDR2 FQNEAQ (reference sequence). V lost 5 bases to trimming and J lost 9 bases; unmatched junction nucleotides: 18. Full variable domain (rest looked up from reference TRBV7-9 and TRBJ1-1): DTGVSQNPRHKITKRGQNVTFRCDPISEHNRLYWYRQTLGQGPEFLTYFQNEAQLEKSRLLSDRFSAERPKGSFSTLEIQRTEQGDSAMYLCASSPPTMTGLKKAFFGQGTRLTVV.